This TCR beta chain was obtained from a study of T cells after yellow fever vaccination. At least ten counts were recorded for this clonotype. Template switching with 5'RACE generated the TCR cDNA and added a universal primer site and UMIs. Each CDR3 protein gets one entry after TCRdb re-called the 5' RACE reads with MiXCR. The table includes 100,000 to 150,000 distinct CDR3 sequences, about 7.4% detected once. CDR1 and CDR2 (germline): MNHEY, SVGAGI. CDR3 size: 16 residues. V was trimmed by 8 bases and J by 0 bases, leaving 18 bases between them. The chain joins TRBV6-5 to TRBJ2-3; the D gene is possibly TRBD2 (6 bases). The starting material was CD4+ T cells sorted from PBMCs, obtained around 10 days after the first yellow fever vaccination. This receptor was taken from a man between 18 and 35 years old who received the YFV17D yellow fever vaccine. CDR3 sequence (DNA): TGTGCCAGCGTTTTCGTAGTGGGACTTAGCACAGATACGCAGTATTTT. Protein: CASVFVVGLSTDTQYF.